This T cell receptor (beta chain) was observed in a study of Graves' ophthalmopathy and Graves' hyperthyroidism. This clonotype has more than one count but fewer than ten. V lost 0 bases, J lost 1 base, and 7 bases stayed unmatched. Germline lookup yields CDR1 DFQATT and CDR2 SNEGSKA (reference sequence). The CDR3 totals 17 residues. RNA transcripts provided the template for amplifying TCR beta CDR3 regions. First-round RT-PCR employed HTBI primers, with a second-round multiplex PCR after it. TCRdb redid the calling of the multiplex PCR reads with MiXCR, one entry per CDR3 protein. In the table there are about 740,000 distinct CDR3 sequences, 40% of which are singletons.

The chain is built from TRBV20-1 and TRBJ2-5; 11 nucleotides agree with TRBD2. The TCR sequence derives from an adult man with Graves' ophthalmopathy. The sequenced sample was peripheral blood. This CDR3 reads CSARDLKGLAVQETQYF. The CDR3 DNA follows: TGCAGTGCTAGAGATCTGAAGGGACTAGCGGTCCAAGAGACCCAGTACTTC.